The 23 T cell receptor beta chains presented below share a single source sample, sequenced in a study of T cells in localized non-small cell lung cancer (TCRdb year 2020). The library was obtained by the immunoSEQ multiplex PCR assay. Drawn from immuneACCESS, this table holds only the in-frame rearrangements with V and J called that TCRdb kept. Clones are partly lost; checked studies trace under half to an unresolved V gene and leave the rest unexplained. The sample profile shows approximately 31,000 clones; approximately 80% of them were found once. 36% of the sample comes from the top ten. The input for sequencing was peripheral blood, taken before any cancer treatment. These receptors were obtained from a male donor aged 60 or older with stage II squamous cell lung carcinoma.

This clone was counted once. The V and J genes are TRBV5-4 and TRBJ2-2; no reliable D call. Germline-derived CDR1 and CDR2 are SGHNT and YYREEE (reference sequence). This CDR3 contains 15 residues. V gave up 3 bases and J gave up 2 bases, with 11 bases separating them. In DNA, the CDR3 is TGTGCCAGCAGCTCTAGGGTCTCCAACACCGGGGAGCTGTTTTTT. This encodes CASSSRVSNTGELFF.

This sequence joins TRBV7-9 and TRBJ2-3; the D is unclear. V lost 2 bases, J lost 2 bases, and 11 bases lay in between. Per the germline V gene, CDR1 is SEHNR and CDR2 is FQNEAQ (reference sequence). This CDR3 has 15 amino acids. The CDR3 DNA follows: TGTGCCAGCAGCTTAAAGGAACGCTACACAGATACGCAGTATTTT. Amino acids: CASSLKERYTDTQYF.

The V call is TRBV11-3, the J call TRBJ1-3; 7 nucleotides agree with TRBD1. V lost 0 bases to trimming and J lost 4 bases; unmatched junction nucleotides: 6. Per germline, CDR1 SGHNT and CDR2 YENEEA. The CDR3 loop spans 16 amino acids. The CDR3, as DNA: TGTGCCAGCAGCTTAGATCGACAGGGATACGGAAACACCATATATTTT. Its translation is CASSLDRQGYGNTIYF. The full variable domain, its missing parts supplied by reference TRBV11-3 and TRBJ1-3, is EAGVVQSPRYKIIEKKQPVAFWCNPISGHNTLYWYLQNLGQGPELLIRYENEEAVDDSQLPKDRFSAERLKGVDSTLKIQPAELGDSAVYLCASSLDRQGYGNTIYFGEGSWLTVV.

This clone was counted between two and nine times. This chain links TRBV6-4 with TRBJ2-2; possible D gene TRBD1, 6 bases. The V gene lost 0 bases and the J gene lost 7 bases, with 6 bases spanning the gap. The CDR3 extends over 13 amino acids. Germline loops: CDR1 MRHNA, CDR2 SNTAGT. Here the CDR3 DNA reads TGTGCCAGCAGTGACTCGGACAGCGGGGAGCTGTTTTTT. Protein product: CASSDSDSGELFF.

The rearrangement links TRBV7-2 to TRBJ2-2; TRBD2 agrees at 9 bases. J was trimmed by 1 base and V by 2 bases; bases with no gene match: 8. Germline V lookup: CDR1 SGHTA, CDR2 FQGNSA. This CDR3 contains 18 residues. CDR3 residues: CASSLRRAGGMNTGELFF. The CDR3, as DNA: TGTGCCAGCAGCTTACGTCGGGCGGGAGGGATGAACACCGGGGAGCTGTTTTTT.

The CDR3 spells CASSRRQRPNTEAFF. CDR3 bases: TGTGCCAGCAGCCGCAGACAGCGCCCGAACACTGAAGCTTTCTTT. The chain joins TRBV6-5 to TRBJ1-1, with D perhaps matching TRBD1 (5 bases). The germline CDR1 and CDR2 sequences are MNHEY and SVGAGI. Trimming left V 6 bases short and J 1 base short, with 15 bases between. The CDR3 covers 15 residues.

The chain joins TRBV7-6 to TRBJ1-2; D is perhaps TRBD1 (6 bases). V shed 5 bases and J shed 4 bases, with 17 bases lying between them. This CDR3 has 15 residues. CDR1 and CDR2 from the germline V gene are SGHVS and FNYEAQ. This chain's CDR3 is CASSPSRGGGYGYTF. CDR3 sequence (DNA): TGTGCCAGCAGCCCTAGCAGGGGAGGTGGCTATGGCTACACCTTC.

The V and J genes are TRBV5-4 and TRBJ1-5, with D uncertain. Germline V gives CDR1 SGHNT, CDR2 YYREEE (reference sequence). The CDR3 loop spans 13 amino acids. V was cut by 1 base and J by 0 bases, with 2 bases left in between. CDR3 coding DNA: TGTGCCAGCAGCTTGTCTAGCAATCAGCCCCAGCATTTT. This codes for CASSLSSNQPQHF.

The chain uses TRBV2 and TRBJ2-3; 11 nucleotides agree with TRBD2. The CDR3 spans 16 residues. J gave up 2 bases and V 1 base, and 2 bases lay outside the gene matches. Germline V gives CDR1 SNHLY, CDR2 FYNNEI. CDR3 nucleotides: TGTGCCAGCAGTGAAGGACTAGCGGGGCACACAGATACGCAGTATTTT. This gives the protein CASSEGLAGHTDTQYF. Full variable domain (outside the CDR3, taken from reference TRBV2 and TRBJ2-3): EPEVTQTPSHQVTQMGQEVILRCVPISNHLYFYWYRQILGQKVEFLVSFYNNEISEKSEIFDDQFSVERPDGSNFTLKIRSTKLEDSAMYFCASSEGLAGHTDTQYFGPGTRLTVL.

This clone was seen a few times. The rearrangement joins TRBV6-1 to TRBJ1-1; D remains ambiguous. The V end lost 4 bases, the J end lost 0 bases, and 6 bases lay between the germline ends. Germline V gene data show CDR1 as MNHNS and CDR2 as SASEGT. This CDR3 is built from 13 residues. The CDR3 sequence: CASSAKLNTEAFF. CDR3 coding DNA: TGTGCCAGCAGTGCTAAGCTGAACACTGAAGCTTTCTTT.

This chain uses TRBV5-1 with TRBJ1-3, with a tentative D call TRBD1 (5 bases). CDR3 size: 14 residues. V dropped 4 bases and J dropped 3 bases, with 11 bases sitting between them. Germline CDR1 is SGHRS and CDR2 is YFSETQ. The CDR3 reads CASSVTTDGNTIYF. The DNA of the CDR3 is TGCGCCAGCAGCGTGACGACAGATGGAAACACCATATATTTT.

The chain is built from TRBV2 and TRBJ1-1; weak D call: TRBD1 (6 bases). Germline values: CDR1 SNHLY, CDR2 FYNNEI. The CDR3 runs to 13 residues. V was cut by 1 base and J by 10 bases, with 13 bases left in between. The CDR3 coding sequence is TGTGCCAGCAGTGAAGGGGGTACAGGGAGAGCTTTCTTT. Translating gives CASSEGGTGRAFF. The full variable domain, rest sourced from reference TRBV2 and TRBJ1-1, is EPEVTQTPSHQVTQMGQEVILRCVPISNHLYFYWYRQILGQKVEFLVSFYNNEISEKSEIFDDQFSVERPDGSNFTLKIRSTKLEDSAMYFCASSEGGTGRAFFGQGTRLTVV.

This chain uses TRBV7-2 with TRBJ1-1; D unresolved. This CDR3 has 13 residues. Trimming removed 5 bases from V and 1 base from J, with 8 bases in between. Germline CDR1 reads SGHTA; CDR2 reads FQGNSA. CDR3 region: CASSPFGNTEAFF. CDR3 coding DNA: TGTGCCAGCAGCCCCTTCGGGAACACTGAAGCTTTCTTT.

The V call is TRBV5-1, the J call TRBJ2-1; 7 nucleotides line up with TRBD2. With V trimmed by 2 bases and J by 12 bases, 8 bases remained unmatched. CDR1 and CDR2 (germline): SGHRS, YFSETQ. The CDR3 has 13 residues. The CDR3 DNA reads TGCGCCAGCAGCTTAACAACTAGCGAGTGGCAGTTCTTC. The encoded protein is CASSLTTSEWQFF. Full variable domain (remainder filled in from reference TRBV5-1 and TRBJ2-1): KAGVTQTPRYLIKTRGQQVTLSCSPISGHRSVSWYQQTPGQGLQFLFEYFSETQRNKGNFPGRFSGRQFSNSRSEMNVSTLELGDSALYLCASSLTTSEWQFFGPGTRLTVL.

The J gene is TRBJ2-2, the V gene TRBV7-7, with D unclear. Trimming left V 4 bases short and J 8 bases short, with 11 bases between. Germline-derived CDR1 and CDR2 are SSHAT and FNYEAQ (reference sequence). The CDR3 sequence is 13 residues long. CDR3 nucleotide sequence: TGTGCCAGCAGCTACAACCTGGCGGGGGAGCTGTTTTTT. Translated, it gives CASSYNLAGELFF.

CDR3 nucleotides: TGTGCCAGCTCATCCCCCCCGGGGGACGAGCAGTACTTC. It is translated as CASSSPPGDEQYF. J is TRBJ2-7 and V is TRBV18, with a tentative D call TRBD2 (6 bases). V was shortened by 5 bases and J by 5 bases, with 13 bases between the two germline ends. The CDR3 runs 13 residues. The germline CDR1 and CDR2 sequences are KGHSH and LQKENI.

The rearrangement links TRBV21-1 to TRBJ2-2. TRBV21-1 is reported as a pseudogene. This CDR3 is 12 amino acids long. The CDR3 DNA is TGTGCCAGCAGGGAGTGGGAAGGGGAGCTGTTTTTT. Translation: CASREWEGELFF.

This rearrangement joins TRBV4-3 to TRBJ2-3, with 8 bases fitting TRBD2. Per germline, CDR1 LGHNA and CDR2 YSLEER. After removal of 0 bases from V and 3 bases from J, the junction contained 11 bases not matched to a gene. The CDR3 covers 18 residues. The CDR3 here is CASSQERTGGGGTDTQYF. As DNA, the CDR3 is TGCGCCAGCAGCCAAGAGAGGACGGGAGGGGGGGGTACAGATACGCAGTATTTT.

This clone turned up a few times. The chain couples TRBV10-1 to TRBJ2-7; 8 positions match TRBD1. The CDR3 contains 13 residues. Germline-derived CDR1 and CDR2 are WNHNN and SYGVQD (reference sequence). V lost 10 bases, J lost 5 bases, and 10 bases stayed unmatched. Written as DNA, the CDR3 is TGCGCCAACCAGGGGGCTAGCCCCAACGAGCAGTACTTC. Translated, it gives CANQGASPNEQYF.

This clone was found a few times. The CDR3 here is CASRDRTLLNTEAFF. The CDR3 nucleotides are TGTGCCAGCAGGGACAGAACCCTTCTGAACACTGAAGCTTTCTTT. The chain employs TRBV2 and TRBJ1-1, with TRBD1 as a possible D gene (6 bases). This CDR3 spans 15 amino acids. The V gene lost 6 bases and the J gene lost 0 bases, with 14 bases spanning the gap. Germline V gene sequence: CDR1 SNHLY, CDR2 FYNNEI.

V usage is TRBV29-1 and J usage is TRBJ1-5; unclear D gene. Trimming removed 4 bases at V and 0 bases at J, with 7 bases between. The CDR3 loop spans 13 amino acids. Germline V CDR1 and CDR2: SQVTM, ANQGSEA. CDR3 nucleotide sequence: TGCAGCGTTGGGTGGGGTAGCAATCAGCCCCAGCATTTT. Amino acids: CSVGWGSNQPQHF.

The V call is TRBV7-6, the J call TRBJ2-7, with 8 nucleotides matching TRBD1. This CDR3 region has 15 residues. The germline CDR1 and CDR2 sequences are SGHVS and FNYEAQ. Trimming cost V 5 bases and J 4 bases; bases outside gene matches: 10. In DNA, the CDR3 is TGTGCCAGCAGCCCTAGACAGGGGATAAGGTACGAGCAGTACTTC. It is translated as CASSPRQGIRYEQYF.

This chain connects TRBV19 to TRBJ1-2; 7 bases match TRBD1. CDR3 size: 14 residues. Trimming took 4 bases from V and 7 from J; bases not matched to a gene: 9. CDR1 is LNHDA, CDR2 SQIVND, per germline (reference sequence). CDR3 residues: CASSTRQGLSGYTF. The CDR3 coding sequence is TGTGCCAGTAGTACCCGACAGGGACTCTCTGGCTACACCTTC.